The text below deals with one TCR beta chain. The antigen is unknown. V shed 1 base and J 2 bases; nucleotides not matched to a gene: 10. The germline CDR1 and CDR2 sequences are LGHNA and YSLEER. This CDR3 is 17 amino acids long. Sequenced by immunoSEQ multiplex PCR; TCRdb stores in-frame clones only, minus some. The sample consists of 62,000 or so clones, roughly 78% of them appearing once. This entry belongs to a study of radiotherapy plus CTLA-4 blockade in lung cancer. Study-wide background: Among patients, roughly 17% showed objective responses, and approximately 29% had disease control. General study points: TCR clones from tumors expanded in blood after radiotherapy plus ipilimumab.

The rearrangement uses TRBV4-3 and TRBJ1-2; 7 bases are shared with TRBD1. The source was peripheral blood, collected from a patient treated with radiotherapy plus ipilimumab. The sequence was obtained from a human donor with non-small cell lung cancer who had a complete response to radiotherapy plus ipilimumab. CDR3 sequence: CASSQAPPGQTNYGYTF. As DNA, the CDR3 is TGCGCCAGCAGCCAAGCTCCGCCGGGACAGACCAACTATGGCTACACCTTC.